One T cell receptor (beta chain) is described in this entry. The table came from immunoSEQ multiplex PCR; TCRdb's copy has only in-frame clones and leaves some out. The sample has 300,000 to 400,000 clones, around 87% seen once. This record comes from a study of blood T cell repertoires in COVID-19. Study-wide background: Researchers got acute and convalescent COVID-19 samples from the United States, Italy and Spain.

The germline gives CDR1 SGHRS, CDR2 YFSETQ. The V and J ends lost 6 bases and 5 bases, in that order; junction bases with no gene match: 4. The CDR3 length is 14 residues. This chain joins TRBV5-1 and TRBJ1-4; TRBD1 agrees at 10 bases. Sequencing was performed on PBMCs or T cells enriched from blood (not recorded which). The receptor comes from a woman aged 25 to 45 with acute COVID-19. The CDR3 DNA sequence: TGCGCCAGCACAAGGACAGGGGGAAATGAAAAACTGTTTTTT. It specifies CASTRTGGNEKLFF.